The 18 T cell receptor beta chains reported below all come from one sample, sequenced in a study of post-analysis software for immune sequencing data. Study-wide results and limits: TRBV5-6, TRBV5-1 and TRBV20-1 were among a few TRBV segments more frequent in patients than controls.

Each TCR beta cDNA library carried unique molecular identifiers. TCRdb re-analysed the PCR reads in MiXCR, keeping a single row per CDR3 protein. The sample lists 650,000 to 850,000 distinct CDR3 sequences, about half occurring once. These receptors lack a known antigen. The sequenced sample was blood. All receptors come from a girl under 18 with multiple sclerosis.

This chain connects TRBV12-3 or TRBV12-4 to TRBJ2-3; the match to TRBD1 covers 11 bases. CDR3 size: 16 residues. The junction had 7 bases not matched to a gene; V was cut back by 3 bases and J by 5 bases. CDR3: CASSFQGQGAGDTQYF. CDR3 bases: TGTGCCAGCAGTTTCCAAGGACAGGGGGCTGGAGATACGCAGTATTTT.

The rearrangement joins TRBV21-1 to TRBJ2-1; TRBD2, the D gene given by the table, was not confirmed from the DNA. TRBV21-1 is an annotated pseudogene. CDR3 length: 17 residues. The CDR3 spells CASSTPLSGRSYNEQFF. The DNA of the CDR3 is TGTGCCAGCAGCACACCACTTAGCGGGAGAAGCTACAATGAGCAGTTCTTC.

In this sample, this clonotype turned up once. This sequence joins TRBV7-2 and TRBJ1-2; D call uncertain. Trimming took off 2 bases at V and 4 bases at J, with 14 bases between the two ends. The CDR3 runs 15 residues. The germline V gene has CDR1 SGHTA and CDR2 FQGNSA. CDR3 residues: CASSLFDIGFYGYTF. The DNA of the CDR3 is TGTGCCAGCAGCTTATTCGACATAGGGTTCTATGGCTACACCTTC.

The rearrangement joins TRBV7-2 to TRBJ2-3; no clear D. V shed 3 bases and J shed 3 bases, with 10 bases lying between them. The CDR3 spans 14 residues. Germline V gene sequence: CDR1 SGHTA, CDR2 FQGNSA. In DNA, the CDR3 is TGTGCCAGCAGCTTCGGCGGCCCGACAGATACGCAGTATTTT. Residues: CASSFGGPTDTQYF.

The CDR3 reads CASTRGPGQERYEQYF. In nucleotides, the CDR3 is TGTGCCAGCACTAGGGGACCGGGACAGGAGAGATACGAGCAGTACTTC. This chain joins TRBV2 and TRBJ2-7; 8 bases map to TRBD1. Germline CDR1 and CDR2: SNHLY and FYNNEI. CDR3 size: 16 residues. Trimming cost V 7 bases and J 4 bases; bases outside gene matches: 15.

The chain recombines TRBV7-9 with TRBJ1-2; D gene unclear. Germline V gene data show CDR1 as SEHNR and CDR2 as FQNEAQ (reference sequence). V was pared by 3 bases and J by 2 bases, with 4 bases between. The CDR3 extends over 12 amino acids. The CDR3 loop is CASSFPNYGYTF. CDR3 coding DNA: TGTGCCAGCAGCTTTCCCAACTATGGCTACACCTTC.

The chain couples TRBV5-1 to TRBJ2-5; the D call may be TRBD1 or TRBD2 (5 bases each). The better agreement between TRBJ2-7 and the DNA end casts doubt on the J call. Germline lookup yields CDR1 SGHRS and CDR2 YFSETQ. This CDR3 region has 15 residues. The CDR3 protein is CASSTIRGLGYEQYF. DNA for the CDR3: TGCGCCAGCAGCACAATCCGGGGCCTAGGCTACGAGCAGTACTTC.

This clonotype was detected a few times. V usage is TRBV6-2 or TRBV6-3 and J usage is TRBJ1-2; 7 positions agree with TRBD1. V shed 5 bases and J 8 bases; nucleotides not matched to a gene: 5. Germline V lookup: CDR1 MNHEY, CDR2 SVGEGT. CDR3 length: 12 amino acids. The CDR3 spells CASSVTGTGYTF. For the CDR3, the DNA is TGTGCCAGCAGTGTGACAGGGACCGGCTACACCTTC.

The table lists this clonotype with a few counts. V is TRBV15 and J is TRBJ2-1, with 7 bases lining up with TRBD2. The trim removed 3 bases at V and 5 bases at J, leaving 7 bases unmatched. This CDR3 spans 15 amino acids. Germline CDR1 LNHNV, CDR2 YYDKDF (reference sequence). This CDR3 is CATSSWAGVNNEQFF. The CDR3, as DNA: TGTGCCACCAGCAGCTGGGCGGGAGTAAACAATGAGCAGTTCTTC.

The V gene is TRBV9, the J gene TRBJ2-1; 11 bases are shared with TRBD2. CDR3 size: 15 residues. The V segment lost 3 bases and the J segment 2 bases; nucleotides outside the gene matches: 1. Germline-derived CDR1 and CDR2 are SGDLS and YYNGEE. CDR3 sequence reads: CASSAGLAAYNEQFF. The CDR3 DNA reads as TGTGCCAGCAGCGCGGGACTAGCGGCCTACAATGAGCAGTTCTTC.

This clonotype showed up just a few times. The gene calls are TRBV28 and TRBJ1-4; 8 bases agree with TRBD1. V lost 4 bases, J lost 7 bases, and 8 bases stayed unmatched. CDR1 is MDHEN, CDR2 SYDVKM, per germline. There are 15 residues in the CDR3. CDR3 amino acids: CASSSGQGGSEKLFF. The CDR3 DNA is TGTGCCAGCAGTTCCGGACAGGGTGGTAGTGAAAAACTGTTTTTT.

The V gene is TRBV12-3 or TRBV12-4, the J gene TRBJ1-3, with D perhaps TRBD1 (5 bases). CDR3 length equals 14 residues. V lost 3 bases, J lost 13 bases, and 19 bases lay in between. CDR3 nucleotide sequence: TGTGCCAGCAGTTTGGTCAACCCGTGGGGCGAGATATATTTT. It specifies CASSLVNPWGEIYF.

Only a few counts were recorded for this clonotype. The CDR3 loop reads CASRSLANEQFF. The CDR3 coding sequence is TGTGCCAGCAGGAGTCTAGCGAATGAGCAGTTCTTC. The chain uses TRBV7-9 and TRBJ2-1, with a possible D match to TRBD2 (6 bases). This CDR3 spans 12 amino acids. Germline V gene lookup returns CDR1 SEHNR and CDR2 FQNEAQ (reference sequence). The V end lost 6 bases, the J end lost 7 bases, and 10 bases lay between the germline ends.

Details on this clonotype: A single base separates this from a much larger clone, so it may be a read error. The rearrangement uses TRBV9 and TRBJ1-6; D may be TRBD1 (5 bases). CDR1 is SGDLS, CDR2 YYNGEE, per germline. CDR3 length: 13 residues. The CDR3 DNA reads TGTGCCAGCGGGGCAGGGAGTAGTTCACCCCCCCACTTT. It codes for CASGAGSSSPPHF. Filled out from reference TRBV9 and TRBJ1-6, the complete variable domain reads DSGVTQTPKHLITATGQRVTLRCSPRSGDLSVYWYQQSLDQGLQFLIQYYNGEERAKGNILERFSAQQFPDLHSELNLSSLELGDSALYFCASGAGSSSPPHFGNGTRLTVT.

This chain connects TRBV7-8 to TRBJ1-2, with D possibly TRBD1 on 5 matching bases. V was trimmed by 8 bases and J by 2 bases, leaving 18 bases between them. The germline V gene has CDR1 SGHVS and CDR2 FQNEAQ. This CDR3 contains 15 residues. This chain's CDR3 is CASGPPGRQNYGYTF. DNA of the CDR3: TGTGCCAGCGGCCCTCCGGGACGCCAAAACTATGGCTACACCTTC.

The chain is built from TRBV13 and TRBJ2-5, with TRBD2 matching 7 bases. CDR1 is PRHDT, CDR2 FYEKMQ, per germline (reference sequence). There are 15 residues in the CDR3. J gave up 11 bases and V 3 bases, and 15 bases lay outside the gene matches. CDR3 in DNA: TGTGCCAGCAGCTTGCCCTCTGCGGGAGCTCGGGAGCAGTACTTC. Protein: CASSLPSAGAREQYF.

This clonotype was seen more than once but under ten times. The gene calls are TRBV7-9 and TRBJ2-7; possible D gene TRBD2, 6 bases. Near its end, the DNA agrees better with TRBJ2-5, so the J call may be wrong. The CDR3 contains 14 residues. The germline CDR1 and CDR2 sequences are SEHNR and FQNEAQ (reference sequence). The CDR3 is CASSLFGGPETQYF. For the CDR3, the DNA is TGTGCCAGCAGCTTGTTTGGAGGGCCGGAGACCCAGTACTTC.

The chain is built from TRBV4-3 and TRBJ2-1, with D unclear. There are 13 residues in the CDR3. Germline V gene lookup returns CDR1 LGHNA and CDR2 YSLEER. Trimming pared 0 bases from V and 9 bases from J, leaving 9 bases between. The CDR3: CASSQESVGEQFF. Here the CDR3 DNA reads TGCGCCAGCAGCCAAGAGTCGGTGGGTGAGCAGTTCTTC.